Presented here are 11 T cell receptor beta chains from one specimen sequenced in a study of T-cell memory formation after mild COVID-19. TCRdb re-derived calls from the 5' RACE reads in MiXCR, one entry per CDR3 protein. The profile covers about 27,000 distinct CDR3 sequences, with about 16% appearing a single time and about 1.4% taken by the ten largest. Specimen: PBMCs or a T cell subset sorted from them (not recorded which). The receptors come from an adult who had mild COVID-19 (a few samples of this study predate the infection). Cell type and time point are not known.

This clonotype qualifies as medium-sized. The chain uses TRBV5-1 and TRBJ1-2, with D unresolved. Trimming removed 0 bases at V and 5 bases at J, with 11 bases between. CDR3 length equals 14 residues. Germline loops: CDR1 SGHRS, CDR2 YFSETQ. CDR3 amino acids: CASSLDSATYGYTF. CDR3 DNA sequence: TGCGCCAGCAGCTTGGATTCCGCTACATATGGCTACACCTTC.

This clonotype was recorded many times. This chain joins TRBV3-1 and TRBJ1-3; D is perhaps TRBD1 (5 bases). Trimming shortened V by 1 base and J by 4 bases, and 5 bases separated the two germline ends. The CDR3 extends over 13 amino acids. The germline gives CDR1 LGHDT, CDR2 YNNKEL (reference sequence). As DNA, the CDR3 is TGTGCCAGCAGCCAAGGACAGGGAAACACCATATATTTT. This translates into CASSQGQGNTIYF.

The table lists this clonotype with many counts. The V call is TRBV20-1, the J call TRBJ2-1; 9 bases are shared with TRBD2. There are 17 residues in the CDR3. Per the germline V gene, CDR1 is DFQATT and CDR2 is SNEGSKA (reference sequence). V was pared by 0 bases and J by 0 bases, with 6 bases of the junction left unmatched. CDR3 DNA: TGCAGTGCTAGAGATCCTAGCGGGGTGAGCTCCTACAATGAGCAGTTCTTC. Protein sequence: CSARDPSGVSSYNEQFF.

The chain couples TRBV4-1 to TRBJ1-2; 7 bases match TRBD1. J was trimmed by 7 bases and V by 7 bases; bases with no gene match: 15. The CDR3 spans 15 residues. Germline loops: CDR1 MGHRA, CDR2 YSYEKL. The CDR3 loop is CASNKALDRTGGYTF. The CDR3 DNA reads TGCGCCAGCAACAAAGCGTTGGACAGGACGGGTGGCTACACCTTC.

This clonotype has a count of ten or more. The chain employs TRBV3-1 and TRBJ1-1; TRBD1 matches at 11 bases. Germline trimming cut 0 bases from V and 0 bases from J; bases unmatched to any gene: 9. CDR1 is LGHDT, CDR2 YNNKEL, per germline (reference sequence). The CDR3 runs 19 residues. This chain's CDR3 is CASSQDRVDRGLLNTEAFF. CDR3 nucleotide sequence: TGTGCCAGCAGCCAAGATCGGGTGGACAGGGGGCTTTTGAACACTGAAGCTTTCTTT. The full variable domain, with the rest looked up from reference TRBV3-1 and TRBJ1-1, is DTAVSQTPKYLVTQMGNDKSIKCEQNLGHDTMYWYKQDSKKFLKIMFSYNNKELIINETVPNRFSPKSPDKAHLNLHINSLELGDSAVYFCASSQDRVDRGLLNTEAFFGQGTRLTVV.

This clonotype came up a few times. The rearrangement links TRBV24-1 to TRBJ2-1; a possible D gene is TRBD2 (7 bases). V lost 3 bases to trimming and J lost 5 bases, with 16 bases between them. Germline CDR1 and CDR2: KGHDR and SFDVKD. CDR3 length: 16 residues. Here the CDR3 DNA reads TGTGCCACCAGTGATGCCACAGGGAGGGAAAACAATGAGCAGTTCTTC. Its protein is CATSDATGRENNEQFF.

This clonotype was observed at least ten times. The chain combines TRBV18 with TRBJ1-4, with 7 nucleotides matching TRBD1. V shed 3 bases, J shed 0 bases, and the junction held 7 bases outside the gene matches. The length of the CDR3 is 17 residues. CDR1 and CDR2 from the germline V gene are KGHSH and LQKENI. This chain's CDR3 is CASSPSGQAATNEKLFF. Written as DNA, the CDR3 is TGTGCCAGCTCACCCTCCGGACAGGCTGCAACTAATGAAAAACTGTTTTTT.

This clonotype was seen ten or more times. The chain recombines TRBV5-6 with TRBJ2-2, with unresolved D. The V end was cut by 0 bases, the J end by 0 bases, with 15 bases between. Germline lookup yields CDR1 SGHDT and CDR2 YYEEEE. There are 18 residues in the CDR3. CDR3 sequence (DNA): TGTGCCAGCAGCTTGGAGGCTGTAGGGCGCGCGAACACCGGGGAGCTGTTTTTT. Encoded protein: CASSLEAVGRANTGELFF.

The chain is built from TRBV3-1 and TRBJ1-6, with D perhaps TRBD1 (5 bases). CDR3 length equals 14 residues. V shed 7 bases and J shed 7 bases, with 14 bases lying between them. Germline assignment: CDR1 LGHDT and CDR2 YNNKEL (reference sequence). In nucleotides, the CDR3 is TGTGCCAGCACCCCGGGACGGGGGAATTCACCCCTCCACTTT. This translates into CASTPGRGNSPLHF.

This clonotype was detected many times. This chain uses TRBV5-1 with TRBJ2-5; unclear D gene. The CDR3 contains 17 residues. Between the trimmed V and J ends, which lost 4 bases and 1 base, there was a span of 20 bases. Germline V gene lookup returns CDR1 SGHRS and CDR2 YFSETQ. This CDR3 is CASSPTRRVSSQETQYF. The CDR3 nucleotides read TGCGCCAGCAGCCCCACCCGTCGGGTTAGCTCCCAAGAGACCCAGTACTTC.

There are a few counts of this clonotype. The chain couples TRBV7-9 to TRBJ1-2; 8 bases match TRBD1. This CDR3 contains 14 residues. Germline V gene data show CDR1 as SEHNR and CDR2 as FQNEAQ (reference sequence). The V segment lost 7 bases and the J segment 2 bases; nucleotides outside the gene matches: 6. As DNA, the CDR3 is TGTGCCAGCACCCGACAGGGGATCAACTATGGCTACACCTTC. Its protein product is CASTRQGINYGYTF.